Listed below are T cell receptor beta chains from one sample, sequenced in a study of blood T cell repertoires in COVID-19. Measured with immunoSEQ multiplex PCR; TCRdb has only the in-frame clones, and not every one. The data contain about 300,000 clones, 88% of them seen just once; the ten biggest clones take up 5.5% to 8%. The source material was peripheral blood. These receptors were obtained from a woman aged 25-40 years who had recovered from COVID-19. CDR3s include the opening cysteine and the closing phenylalanine or tryptophan. Each record gives: J gene, clone size, D gene, V gene, CDR3 protein. The D gene is left open where the match is weak. Clone sizes are given selectively: once, few, many, or a class where the clone is expanded.

TRBJ1-4 - TRBD1 TRBV5-1 CASSVGQGATNEKLFF
TRBJ1-6 - - TRBV6-5 CASSAGYNSPLHF
TRBJ2-5 - - TRBV28 CASSLKGVETQYF
TRBJ2-7 - - TRBV6-5 CASSPRRPSSYEQYF
TRBJ1-4 - - TRBV5-4 CASSLSQQNEKLFF
TRBJ1-1 - - TRBV2 CASIAPLGRWNTEAFF
TRBJ2-1 - - TRBV28 CASTWAPGGYNEQFF
TRBJ2-7 - - TRBV27 CASGAYEQYF
TRBJ1-1 - - TRBV28 CASSSGWTEAFF
TRBJ2-1 - TRBD2 TRBV19 CASSIDGGAGGLYEQFF
TRBJ2-1 once - TRBV27 CASSLLASALLEEQFF
TRBJ2-1 - - TRBV19 CASSIGGAGYNEQFF
TRBJ2-3 - TRBD1 TRBV2 CASSPDRGQYF
TRBJ1-5 - - TRBV5-1 CASSLGWGEPQHF
TRBJ2-5 - TRBD2 TRBV13 CASSLGSGGAETQYF
TRBJ1-6 once - TRBV27 CASSLEQKGAPLHF
TRBJ2-7 - - TRBV20-1 CSARAYEQYF
TRBJ2-1 - - TRBV3-1/TRBV3-2 CASSQVGSRSYNEQFF
TRBJ2-3 - TRBD2 TRBV5-1 CASSPQTSGADTQYF
TRBJ2-1 - TRBD2 TRBV5-1 CASSPRVAGGVNEQFF
TRBJ1-1 once - TRBV12-3/TRBV12-4 CASSLNGEAEAFF
TRBJ2-3 - - TRBV7-3 CASSPLSGVTDTQYF
TRBJ1-5 few TRBD1 TRBV7-2 CASSFGTGNFQPQHF
TRBJ1-5 - TRBD1 TRBV2 CASSESLDRVDQPQHF
TRBJ1-6 - - TRBV11-3 CASSLDPRNSPLHF
TRBJ1-5 - - TRBV6-6 CASGRAGQPQHF
TRBJ1-2 - - TRBV6-5 CASSSTAGTRGYTF
TRBJ1-2 - - TRBV14 CASSQDERKINYGYTF
TRBJ1-4 - - TRBV2 CASSVDRYNEKLFF
TRBJ2-5 - - TRBV19 CASSSAETQYF
TRBJ1-2 - - TRBV2 CASSENRALYGYTF
TRBJ1-1 - - TRBV19 CASSIDREGGMNTEAFF
TRBJ2-1 few TRBD2 TRBV7-8 CASSPPAGGNNEQFF
TRBJ2-7 - - TRBV9 CASSALQGSYEQYF
TRBJ2-5 few TRBD2 TRBV28 CASSPPWFGGRRETQYF
TRBJ2-1 once - TRBV12-3/TRBV12-4 CASSAVGAREFF
TRBJ1-2 - - TRBV6-5 CASSRARRESGYTF
TRBJ1-2 once - TRBV6-6 CASNLQFNYGYTF
TRBJ2-7 - - TRBV6-5 CASSYSGGPYEQYF
TRBJ1-5 - TRBD1 TRBV27 CASSLWGGQVKSQHF
TRBJ2-6 - - TRBV6-2/TRBV6-3 CASSLGGAGANVLTF
TRBJ1-2 - - TRBV11-2 CASSPFWAGPNYGYTF
TRBJ1-1 - - TRBV7-2 CASSLFVAFDTEAFF